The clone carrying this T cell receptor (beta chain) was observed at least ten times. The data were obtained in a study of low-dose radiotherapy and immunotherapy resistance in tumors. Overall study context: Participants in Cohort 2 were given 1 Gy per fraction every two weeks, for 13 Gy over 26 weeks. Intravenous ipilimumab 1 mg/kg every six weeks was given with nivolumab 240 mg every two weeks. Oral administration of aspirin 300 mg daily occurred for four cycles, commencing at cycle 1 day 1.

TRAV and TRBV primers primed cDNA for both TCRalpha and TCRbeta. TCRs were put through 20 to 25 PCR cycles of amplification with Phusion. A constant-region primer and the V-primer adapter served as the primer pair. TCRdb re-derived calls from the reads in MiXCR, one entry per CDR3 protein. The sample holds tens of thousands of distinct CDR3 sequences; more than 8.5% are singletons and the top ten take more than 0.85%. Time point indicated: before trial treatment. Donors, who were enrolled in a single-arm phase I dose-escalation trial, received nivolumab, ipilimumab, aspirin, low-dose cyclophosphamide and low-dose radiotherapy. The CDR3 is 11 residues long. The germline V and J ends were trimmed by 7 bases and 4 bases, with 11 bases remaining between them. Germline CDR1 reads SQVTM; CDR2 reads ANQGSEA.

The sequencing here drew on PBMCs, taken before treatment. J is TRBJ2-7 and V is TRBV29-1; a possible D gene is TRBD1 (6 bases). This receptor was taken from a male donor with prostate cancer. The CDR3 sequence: CSGGQTYEQYF. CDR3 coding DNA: TGCAGCGGAGGACAGACGTACGAGCAGTACTTC.